The 29 T cell receptor beta chains below come from one sample, sequenced in a study of blood T cell repertoires in COVID-19. The protocol was immunoSEQ multiplex PCR, while the TCRdb copy is restricted to in-frame clones and leaves out a portion. The profile shows some 230,000 clones, 80% to 90% of them singletons. Specimen: PBMCs or T cells enriched from blood (not recorded which). All receptors derive from a woman aged 18-35 years in a cohort exposed to, infected with or recovered from COVID-19 (not recorded which).

The chain uses TRBV5-1 and TRBJ1-2; the match to TRBD1 covers 10 bases. Germline V CDR1 and CDR2: SGHRS, YFSETQ. Germline trimming cut 4 bases from V and 7 bases from J; bases unmatched to any gene: 4. This CDR3 is built from 13 residues. CDR3 bases: TGCGCCAGCAGCGCGGACAGGGGGATTGGCTACACCTTC. This codes for CASSADRGIGYTF.

This sequence joins TRBV5-6 and TRBJ1-1, with unresolved D. CDR1 is SGHDT and CDR2 is YYEEEE in the germline V gene. The length of the CDR3 is 12 residues. Between the trimmed V and J ends, which lost 1 base and 2 bases, there was a span of 3 bases. CDR3 DNA: TGTGCCAGCAGCTTGTTAAACACTGAAGCTTTCTTT. Its protein product is CASSLLNTEAFF.

J is TRBJ2-7 and V is TRBV12-3 or TRBV12-4; no firm D call. Trimming removed 5 bases from V and 5 bases from J, with 10 bases in between. The CDR3 runs to 12 residues. The CDR3 sequence: CASSLDLDEQYF. CDR3 nucleotide sequence: TGTGCCAGCAGTCTAGACTTGGACGAGCAGTACTTC.

The chain couples TRBV11-2 to TRBJ1-6, with D tentatively TRBD1 (6 bases). CDR1 is SGHAT and CDR2 is FQNNGV in the germline V gene. V gave up 6 bases and J gave up 4 bases, with 19 bases separating them. The CDR3 extends over 17 amino acids. The CDR3, as DNA: TGTGCCAGCAGGCTTACACAGGGCGCCCTTTATAATTCACCCCTCCACTTT. Translated, it gives CASRLTQGALYNSPLHF.

V gene TRBV11-2 combines with J gene TRBJ1-5; 10 nucleotides agree with TRBD1. The J segment lost 0 bases and the V segment lost 3 bases, leaving 5 bases of the junction unmatched. The germline CDR1 and CDR2 sequences are SGHAT and FQNNGV. CDR3 size: 17 residues. The CDR3 sequence: CASSFGTGVDSNQPQHF. DNA of the CDR3: TGTGCCAGCAGCTTCGGGACAGGGGTTGATAGCAATCAGCCCCAGCATTTT.

The chain combines TRBV3-1 (or the pseudogene TRBV3-2) with TRBJ2-6, with 8 bases that match TRBD1. Germline CDR1 reads LGHDT; CDR2 reads YNNKEL (reference sequence). This CDR3 is built from 15 residues. Trimming removed 5 bases from V and 3 bases from J; junction bases left unmatched: 3. CDR3 amino acids: CASSYRGFGANVLTF. CDR3 in DNA: TGTGCCAGCAGCTACAGGGGGTTTGGGGCCAACGTCCTGACTTTC.

The V gene is TRBV24-1, the J gene TRBJ1-5; no clear D. V shed 1 base and J shed 5 bases, with 11 bases lying between them. The germline gives CDR1 KGHDR, CDR2 SFDVKD. The CDR3 is made up of 15 amino acids. CDR3 DNA sequence: TGTGCCACCAGTGATTTCGAGGGAAGCGATCAGCCCCAGCATTTT. Translated, it gives CATSDFEGSDQPQHF.

On this clone itself: Other DNA sequences from this sample encode an identical CDR3 as well. The CDR3 nucleotides are TGTGCCAGCAGCCCGTCCGGGACAGGGGGCGCAGATACGCAGTATTTT. Translating it yields CASSPSGTGGADTQYF. The chain is built from TRBV5-4 and TRBJ2-3; 12 nucleotides line up with TRBD1. J was trimmed by 4 bases and V by 4 bases; bases with no gene match: 7. Germline V gene sequence: CDR1 SGHNT, CDR2 YYREEE (reference sequence). This CDR3 is built from 16 residues.

The V and J genes are TRBV23-1 and TRBJ2-7, with 9 bases matching TRBD1. TRBV23-1 is classed as an ORF, of uncertain function. V lost 2 bases, J lost 3 bases, and 8 bases stayed unmatched. This CDR3 is built from 16 residues. This CDR3 reads CASSQILTGGHYEQYF. In DNA form, the CDR3 reads TGCGCCAGCAGTCAAATTTTAACAGGGGGCCACTACGAGCAGTACTTC.

This chain connects TRBV11-3 to TRBJ1-1; 9 nucleotides match TRBD1. This CDR3 spans 14 amino acids. The J segment lost 3 bases and the V segment lost 4 bases, leaving 3 bases of the junction unmatched. Germline V gene lookup returns CDR1 SGHNT and CDR2 YENEEA. The chain's CDR3 is CASSSDRGDTEAFF. The CDR3 DNA reads as TGTGCCAGCAGCTCGGACAGGGGCGACACTGAAGCTTTCTTT. Variable domain in full (rest from reference TRBV11-3 and TRBJ1-1): EAGVVQSPRYKIIEKKQPVAFWCNPISGHNTLYWYLQNLGQGPELLIRYENEEAVDDSQLPKDRFSAERLKGVDSTLKIQPAELGDSAVYLCASSSDRGDTEAFFGQGTRLTVV.

The chain couples TRBV6-4 to TRBJ2-2; 10 positions agree with TRBD2. V shed 0 bases and J 5 bases; nucleotides not matched to a gene: 0. The CDR3 sequence is 15 residues long. Germline V lookup: CDR1 MRHNA, CDR2 SNTAGT. The CDR3 protein is CASSDSTSGTGELFF. CDR3 coding DNA: TGTGCCAGCAGTGACTCGACTAGCGGGACCGGGGAGCTGTTTTTT.

This sequence joins TRBV9 and TRBJ2-2; tentative D call: TRBD2 (5 bases). The germline CDR1 and CDR2 sequences are SGDLS and YYNGEE. The CDR3 is 16 amino acids. V was clipped by 0 bases and J by 0 bases, with 9 bases between them. The chain's CDR3 is CASSVGLASNTGELFF. The CDR3 DNA sequence: TGTGCCAGCAGCGTAGGTCTAGCTTCGAACACCGGGGAGCTGTTTTTT.

The chain has TRBV6-5 and TRBJ1-2; TRBD1 matches 9 bases. The V and J ends lost 6 bases and 5 bases, in that order; junction bases with no gene match: 10. This CDR3 spans 15 amino acids. The V gene's germline CDR1 is MNHEY and CDR2 SVGAGI. CDR3 DNA: TGTGCCAGCAGCCGCCGGGACAGGGTGTATTATGGCTACACCTTC. Its translation: CASSRRDRVYYGYTF.

V usage is TRBV3-1 (or the pseudogene TRBV3-2) and J usage is TRBJ2-2; D not certain. CDR1 and CDR2 from the germline V gene are LGHDT and YNNKEL (reference sequence). The length of the CDR3 is 13 residues. V was pared by 4 bases and J by 4 bases, with 7 bases between. CDR3 residues: CASSPLSTGELFF. The CDR3 bases are TGTGCCAGCAGCCCCCTGAGCACCGGGGAGCTGTTTTTT.

The chain links TRBV7-9 to TRBJ1-2; 11 bases fit TRBD1. V shed 2 bases, J shed 2 bases, and the junction held 7 bases outside the gene matches. This CDR3 spans 17 amino acids. Per germline, CDR1 SEHNR and CDR2 FQNEAQ (reference sequence). The CDR3 nucleotides are TGTGCCAGCAGCTTAAGATCCGGGACAGGGGGGAACTATGGCTACACCTTC. This gives the protein CASSLRSGTGGNYGYTF.

The genes are TRBV6-1 and TRBJ1-1, with 9 nucleotides matching TRBD1. Germline values: CDR1 MNHNS, CDR2 SASEGT. The CDR3 has 14 amino acids. The V segment lost 2 bases and the J segment 4 bases; nucleotides outside the gene matches: 2. The CDR3 DNA sequence: TGTGCCAGCAGTGAATGGACAGGGGTCACTGAAGCTTTCTTT. Protein product: CASSEWTGVTEAFF.

CDR3 amino acids: CASSPPGVPYGYTF. CDR3 sequence (DNA): TGTGCCAGCAGCCCCCCCGGGGTTCCCTATGGCTACACCTTC. The chain carries TRBV11-3 and TRBJ1-2; D not resolved. The CDR3 is 14 amino acids. The V gene lost 5 bases and the J gene lost 4 bases, with 14 bases spanning the gap. Germline V gene data show CDR1 as SGHNT and CDR2 as YENEEA.

CDR3 protein: CASSLVEGSTEAFF. As DNA, the CDR3 is TGTGCCAGCAGCTTAGTAGAGGGATCCACTGAAGCTTTCTTT. The chain joins TRBV11-2 to TRBJ1-1; no firm D call. The CDR3 loop spans 14 amino acids. V gave up 1 base and J gave up 4 bases, with 10 bases separating them. Per the germline V gene, CDR1 is SGHAT and CDR2 is FQNNGV.

This clone showed up many times. The rearrangement uses TRBV2 and TRBJ1-5, with 7 bases that match TRBD1. CDR3 length: 15 amino acids. V gave up 5 bases and J gave up 3 bases; unmatched junction bases: 7. Germline V gene lookup returns CDR1 SNHLY and CDR2 FYNNEI. The CDR3 here is CASSRLQGPNQPQHF. The DNA of the CDR3 is TGTGCCAGCAGTCGCTTACAGGGGCCCAATCAGCCCCAGCATTTT.

The rearrangement joins TRBV10-3 to TRBJ1-2; 8 nucleotides agree with TRBD1. CDR3 length: 16 amino acids. CDR1 and CDR2 (germline): ENHRY, SYGVKD. With V trimmed by 4 bases and J by 6 bases, 13 bases remained unmatched. Here the CDR3 reads CAISASNSRGLDGYTF. CDR3 in DNA: TGTGCCATCAGTGCCTCTAACAGCAGGGGGCTGGATGGCTACACCTTC.

The chain combines TRBV19 with TRBJ1-2, with D unresolved. The CDR3 is made up of 14 amino acids. The ends were cut back, 1 base at V and 4 bases at J, with 10 bases in the middle. CDR1 LNHDA and CDR2 SQIVND come from the germline V gene (reference sequence). The CDR3, as DNA: TGTGCCAGTAGTATAGTTACCCTGAGCTATGGCTACACCTTC. It yields the protein CASSIVTLSYGYTF.

This sequence joins TRBV7-8 and TRBJ1-3, with 7 bases aligning to TRBD1. This CDR3 has 15 residues. Looked up from germline, CDR1 is SGHVS and CDR2 is FQNEAQ. Trimming removed 5 bases from V and 0 bases from J; junction bases left unmatched: 4. The DNA of the CDR3 is TGTGCCAGCAGCCGACAGGGTCCCTCTGGAAACACCATATATTTT. It is translated as CASSRQGPSGNTIYF.

The V gene is TRBV19, the J gene TRBJ1-5, with a tentative D call TRBD1 (5 bases). Looked up from germline, CDR1 is LNHDA and CDR2 is SQIVND (reference sequence). With 5 bases removed from V and 3 bases from J, the gap between germline ends came to 17 bases. The CDR3 covers 16 residues. This CDR3 is CASSSGGRPFNQPQHF. In DNA form, the CDR3 reads TGTGCCAGTAGTTCGGGGGGAAGGCCTTTCAATCAGCCCCAGCATTTT.

The chain links TRBV11-2 to TRBJ2-7, with 10 bases fitting TRBD2. Per the germline V gene, CDR1 is SGHAT and CDR2 is FQNNGV. This CDR3 has 13 residues. Trimming removed 8 bases from V and 2 bases from J; junction bases left unmatched: 3. The DNA for the CDR3 is TGTGCCAGCGGGACTAGCGCCGCCTACGAGCAGTACTTC. It encodes CASGTSAAYEQYF. The entire variable domain, with the rest obtained from reference TRBV11-2 and TRBJ2-7, is as follows: EAGVAQSPRYKIIEKRQSVAFWCNPISGHATLYWYQQILGQGPKLLIQFQNNGVVDDSQLPKDRFSAERLKGVDSTLKIQPAKLEDSAVYLCASGTSAAYEQYFGPGTRLTVT.

This sequence joins TRBV7-9 and TRBJ1-2; no definite D call. The V end lost 1 base, the J end lost 4 bases, and 10 bases lay between the germline ends. Germline V CDR1 and CDR2: SEHNR, FQNEAQ (reference sequence). This CDR3 contains 14 residues. This CDR3 is CASSLESFLYGYTF. CDR3 DNA: TGTGCCAGCAGCTTAGAGAGCTTCCTCTATGGCTACACCTTC.

The chain recombines TRBV7-2 with TRBJ1-1; D is uncertain. The length of the CDR3 is 13 residues. Between the trimmed V and J ends, which lost 0 bases and 0 bases, there was a span of 2 bases. Germline CDR1 is SGHTA and CDR2 is FQGNSA. This CDR3 is CASSLALNTEAFF. CDR3 bases: TGTGCCAGCAGCTTAGCCTTGAACACTGAAGCTTTCTTT.

V usage is TRBV3-1 (or the pseudogene TRBV3-2) and J usage is TRBJ1-1; a weak D match, TRBD1 (6 bases). The CDR3 runs 17 residues. Looked up from germline, CDR1 is LGHDT and CDR2 is YNNKEL (reference sequence). Trimming cost V 1 base and J 3 bases, with 18 bases left between them. DNA for the CDR3: TGTGCCAGCAGCCAAGTCAAGGGGACAACTCGGGACACTGAAGCTTTCTTT. Amino acids: CASSQVKGTTRDTEAFF.

This chain joins TRBV24-1 and TRBJ2-3; 11 bases map to TRBD1. There are 15 residues in the CDR3. Germline V gene sequence: CDR1 KGHDR, CDR2 SFDVKD. The trim removed 4 bases at V and 3 bases at J, leaving 2 bases unmatched. In DNA form, the CDR3 reads TGTGCCACCAGTGACCGGGACAGGGGGACAGATACGCAGTATTTT. Protein sequence: CATSDRDRGTDTQYF.

This clone was seen once. The chain carries TRBV29-1 and TRBJ1-1; D possibly corresponds to TRBD1 (6 bases). This CDR3 has 15 residues. V was cut by 0 bases and J by 1 base, with 12 bases left in between. CDR1 and CDR2 from the germline V gene are SQVTM and ANQGSEA. As DNA, the CDR3 is TGCAGCGTTGAAGACCCTACAGGGCCGAACACTGAAGCTTTCTTT. The encoded protein is CSVEDPTGPNTEAFF. The full variable domain, completed using reference TRBV29-1 and TRBJ1-1, is SAVISQKPSRDICQRGTSLTIQCQVDSQVTMMFWYRQQPGQSLTLIATANQGSEATYESGFVIDKFPISRPNLTFSTLTVSNMSPEDSSIYLCSVEDPTGPNTEAFFGQGTRLTVV.